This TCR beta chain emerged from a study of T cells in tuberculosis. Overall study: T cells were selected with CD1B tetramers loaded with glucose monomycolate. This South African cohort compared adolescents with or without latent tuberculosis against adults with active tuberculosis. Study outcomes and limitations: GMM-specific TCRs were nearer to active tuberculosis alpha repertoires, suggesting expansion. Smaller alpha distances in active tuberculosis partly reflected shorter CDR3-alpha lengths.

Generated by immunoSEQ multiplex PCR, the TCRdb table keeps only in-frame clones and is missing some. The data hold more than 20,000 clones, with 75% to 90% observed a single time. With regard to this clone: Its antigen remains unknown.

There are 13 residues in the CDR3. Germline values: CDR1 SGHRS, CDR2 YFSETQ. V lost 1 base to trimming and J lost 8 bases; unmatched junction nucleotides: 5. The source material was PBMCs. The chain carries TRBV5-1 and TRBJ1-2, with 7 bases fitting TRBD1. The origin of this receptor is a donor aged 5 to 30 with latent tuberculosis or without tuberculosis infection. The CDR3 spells CASSLSRGMGYTF. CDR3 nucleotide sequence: TGCGCCAGCAGCTTGAGCAGGGGGATGGGCTACACCTTC.